This record looks at one T cell receptor beta chain sequence and its context. CDR1 SEHNR and CDR2 FQNEAQ come from the germline V gene (reference sequence). This CDR3 has 14 residues. The trim removed 3 bases at V and 3 bases at J, leaving 2 bases unmatched. TCRdb's copy holds only in-frame clones and misses some; the assay was immunoSEQ multiplex PCR. Of fewer than 50,000 clones listed, over 85% are singletons. This specimen comes from a study of control samples from healthy donors and cancer patients. The specimen was PBMCs. The J gene is TRBJ2-5, the V gene TRBV7-9, with 9 nucleotides matching TRBD2. This clonotype was sampled from a man in his thirties or forties with colorectal cancer. CDR3 region: CASSFKRGEETQYF. DNA of the CDR3: TGTGCCAGCAGCTTTAAGCGGGGGGAAGAGACCCAGTACTTC.